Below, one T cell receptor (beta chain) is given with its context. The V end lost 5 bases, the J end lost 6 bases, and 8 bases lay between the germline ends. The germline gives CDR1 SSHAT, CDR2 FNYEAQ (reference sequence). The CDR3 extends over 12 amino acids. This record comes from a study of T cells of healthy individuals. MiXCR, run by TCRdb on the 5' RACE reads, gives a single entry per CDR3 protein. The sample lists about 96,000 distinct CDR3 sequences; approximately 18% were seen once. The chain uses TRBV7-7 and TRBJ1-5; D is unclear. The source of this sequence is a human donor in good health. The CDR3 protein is CASSVGSQPQHF. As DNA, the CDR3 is TGTGCCAGCAGCGTGGGAAGTCAGCCCCAGCATTTT.